This T cell receptor (beta chain) is drawn from a study of CD8 T cells in ankylosing spondylitis. Study-wide points: Reportedly, significant enrichment of disease-linked clones occurred in matched ankylosing spondylitis synovial fluid. A TCR beta motif of roughly 8 highly homologous variants seemed to mark ankylosing spondylitis blood.

There are many counts of this clonotype. Its specificity is not known. The TCR beta libraries were generated through quantitative 5'-RACE incorporating molecular barcodes. Via MiXCR, TCRdb re-called the 5' RACE reads, giving one row per CDR3 protein. The repertoire has about 510,000 distinct CDR3 sequences, approximately 5.3% of them found once; the top ten carry 3% to 4.5%. The CDR3 is 18 residues long. Per the germline V gene, CDR1 is SGHRS and CDR2 is YFSETQ. The J segment lost 0 bases and the V segment lost 4 bases, leaving 9 bases of the junction unmatched. Sequencing was performed on blood, either unsorted or a sorted T cell fraction (not recorded which). The chain recombines TRBV5-1 with TRBJ2-1; 11 bases map to TRBD2. This sequence was found in a male donor with ankylosing spondylitis. The CDR3 DNA reads as TGCGCCAGCAGCAAGGGACTAGCGGCCTATAGCTCCTACAATGAGCAGTTCTTC. It specifies CASSKGLAAYSSYNEQFF.